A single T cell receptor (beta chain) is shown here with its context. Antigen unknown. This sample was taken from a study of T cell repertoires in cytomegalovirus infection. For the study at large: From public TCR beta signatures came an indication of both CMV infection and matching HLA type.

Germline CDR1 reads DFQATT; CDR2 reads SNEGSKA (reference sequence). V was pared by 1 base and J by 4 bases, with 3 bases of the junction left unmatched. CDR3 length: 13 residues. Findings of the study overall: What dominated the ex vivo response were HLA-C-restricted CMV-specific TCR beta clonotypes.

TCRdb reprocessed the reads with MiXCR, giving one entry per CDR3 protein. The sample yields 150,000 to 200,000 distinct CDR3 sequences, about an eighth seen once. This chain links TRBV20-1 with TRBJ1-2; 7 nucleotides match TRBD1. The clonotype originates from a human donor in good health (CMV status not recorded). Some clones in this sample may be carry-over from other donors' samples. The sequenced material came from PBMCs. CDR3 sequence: CSARVTGPYGYTF. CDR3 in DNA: TGCAGTGCTAGAGTGACAGGGCCCTATGGCTACACCTTC.